The TCR beta chain described here comes from a study of identical twins. Findings and caveats of the study: Zero-insertion analyses might be partly confounded by invariant T cells like MAIT and iNKT.

TCRdb passed the 5' RACE reads through MiXCR, listing each CDR3 protein once. The sample includes 350,000 to 450,000 distinct CDR3 sequences, roughly 18% seen only once; the top ten take around 12%. This clonotype was seen at least ten times. Its specificity is not known. The CDR3 is made up of 19 amino acids. The V gene's germline CDR1 is KGHSH and CDR2 LQKENI. V dropped 2 bases and J dropped 5; count of bases not matched to a gene: 17. The sample comprised naive T cells sorted from blood. This receptor was obtained from a man aged 50 to 59 in good health. This chain joins TRBV18 and TRBJ2-2; 7 bases align to TRBD1. The DNA of the CDR3 is TGTGCCAGCTCACCAAGACTCGCTCGGACAGGTCATGGGACCGGGGAGCTGTTTTTT. Amino acid sequence: CASSPRLARTGHGTGELFF.